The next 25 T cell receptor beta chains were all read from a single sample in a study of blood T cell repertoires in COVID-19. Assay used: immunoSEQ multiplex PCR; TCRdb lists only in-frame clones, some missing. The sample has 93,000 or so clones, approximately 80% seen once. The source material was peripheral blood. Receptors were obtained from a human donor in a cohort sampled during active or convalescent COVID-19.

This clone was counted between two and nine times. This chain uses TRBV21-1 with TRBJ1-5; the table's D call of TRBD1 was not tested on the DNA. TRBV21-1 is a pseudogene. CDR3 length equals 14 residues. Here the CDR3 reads CASSIRQGGQPQHF. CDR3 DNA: TGTGCCAGCAGCATTAGGCAGGGGGGTCAGCCCCAGCATTTT.

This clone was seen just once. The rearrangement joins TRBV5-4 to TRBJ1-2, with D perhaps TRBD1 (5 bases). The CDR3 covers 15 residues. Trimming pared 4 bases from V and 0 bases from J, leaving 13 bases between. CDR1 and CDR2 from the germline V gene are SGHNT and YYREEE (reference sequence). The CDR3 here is CASSPPGGSNYGYTF. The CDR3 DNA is TGTGCCAGCAGCCCTCCGGGGGGGTCTAACTATGGCTACACCTTC. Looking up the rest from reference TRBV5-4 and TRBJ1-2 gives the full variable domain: ETGVTQSPTHLIKTRGQQVTLRCSSQSGHNTVSWYQQALGQGPQFIFQYYREEENGRGNFPPRFSGLQFPNYSSELNVNALELDDSALYLCASSPPGGSNYGYTFGSGTRLTVV.

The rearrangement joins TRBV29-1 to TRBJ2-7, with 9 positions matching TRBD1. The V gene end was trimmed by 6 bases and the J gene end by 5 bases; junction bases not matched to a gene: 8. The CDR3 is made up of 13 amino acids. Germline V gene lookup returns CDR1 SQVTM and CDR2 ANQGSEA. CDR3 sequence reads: CSVDGTGPHEQYF. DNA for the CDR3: TGCAGCGTCGATGGGACAGGGCCCCACGAGCAGTACTTC.

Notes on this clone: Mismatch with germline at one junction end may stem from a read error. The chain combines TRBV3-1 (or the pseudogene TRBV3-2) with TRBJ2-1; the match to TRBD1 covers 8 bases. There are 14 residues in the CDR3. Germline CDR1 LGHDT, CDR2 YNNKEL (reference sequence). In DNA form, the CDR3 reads TGTGCCAGCAGTCAGTTCGACAGGGGTCCTACAATGATCTTC. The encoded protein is CASSQFDRGPTMIF.

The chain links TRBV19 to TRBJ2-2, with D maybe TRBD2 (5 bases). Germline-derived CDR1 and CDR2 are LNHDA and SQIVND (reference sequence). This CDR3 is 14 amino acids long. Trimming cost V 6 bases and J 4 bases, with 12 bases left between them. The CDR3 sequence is CASRPGRGTGELFF. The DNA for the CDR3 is TGTGCCAGTAGGCCCGGACGGGGCACCGGGGAGCTGTTTTTT. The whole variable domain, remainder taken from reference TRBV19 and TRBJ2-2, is DGGITQSPKYLFRKEGQNVTLSCEQNLNHDAMYWYRQDPGQGLRLIYYSQIVNDFQKGDIAEGYSVSREKKESFPLTVTSAQKNPTAFYLCASRPGRGTGELFFGEGSRLTVL.

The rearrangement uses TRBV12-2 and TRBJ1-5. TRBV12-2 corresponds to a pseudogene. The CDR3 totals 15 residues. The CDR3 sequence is CASRPAPVCNQPQHF. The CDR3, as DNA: TGTGCAAGTCGCCCCGCCCCGGTGTGCAATCAGCCCCAGCATTTT.

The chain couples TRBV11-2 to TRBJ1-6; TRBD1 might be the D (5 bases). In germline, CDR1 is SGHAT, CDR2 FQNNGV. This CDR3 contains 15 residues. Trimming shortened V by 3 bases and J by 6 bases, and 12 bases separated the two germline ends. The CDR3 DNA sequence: TGTGCCAGCAGCTTGGCCAGGGATCCTAATTCACCCCTCCACTTT. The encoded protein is CASSLARDPNSPLHF.

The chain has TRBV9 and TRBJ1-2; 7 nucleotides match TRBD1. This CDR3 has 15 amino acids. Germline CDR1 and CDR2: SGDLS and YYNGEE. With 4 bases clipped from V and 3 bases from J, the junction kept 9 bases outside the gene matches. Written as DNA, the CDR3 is TGTGCCAGCAGCCCAGGAGGGGGCGCAGACTATGGCTACACCTTC. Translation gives CASSPGGGADYGYTF.

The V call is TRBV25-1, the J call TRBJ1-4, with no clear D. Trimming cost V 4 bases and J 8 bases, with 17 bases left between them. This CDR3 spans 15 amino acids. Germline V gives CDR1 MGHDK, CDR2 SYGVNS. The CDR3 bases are TGTGCCAGCAGTGCAACCTCGGGGTCGGTAGAAAAACTGTTTTTT. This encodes CASSATSGSVEKLFF.

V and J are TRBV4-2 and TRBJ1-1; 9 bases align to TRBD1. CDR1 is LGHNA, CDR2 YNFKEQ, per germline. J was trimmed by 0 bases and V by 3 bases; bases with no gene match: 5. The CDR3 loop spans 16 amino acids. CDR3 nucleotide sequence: TGTGCCAGCAGCCAGGCCGGGACAGGGATGAACACTGAAGCTTTCTTT. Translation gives CASSQAGTGMNTEAFF.

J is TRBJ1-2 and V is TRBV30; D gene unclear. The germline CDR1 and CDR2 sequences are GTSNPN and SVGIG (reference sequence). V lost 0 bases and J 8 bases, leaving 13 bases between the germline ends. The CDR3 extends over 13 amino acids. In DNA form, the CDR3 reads TGTGCCTGGAGTGTACTATCCGGGAGGGGCTACACCTTC. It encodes CAWSVLSGRGYTF.

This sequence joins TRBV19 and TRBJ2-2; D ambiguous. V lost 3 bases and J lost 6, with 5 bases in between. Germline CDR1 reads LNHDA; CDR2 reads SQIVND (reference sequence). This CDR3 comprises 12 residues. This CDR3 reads CASSMLAGELFF. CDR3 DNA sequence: TGTGCCAGTAGTATGTTAGCCGGGGAGCTGTTTTTT.

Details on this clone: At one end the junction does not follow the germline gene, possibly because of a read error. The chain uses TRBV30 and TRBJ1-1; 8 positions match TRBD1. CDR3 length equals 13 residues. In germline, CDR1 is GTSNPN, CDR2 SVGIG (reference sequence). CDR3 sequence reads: CASRSSDRDRLYF. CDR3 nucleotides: TGTGCCTCTCGATCCTCCGACCGGGACAGGCTATACTTT.

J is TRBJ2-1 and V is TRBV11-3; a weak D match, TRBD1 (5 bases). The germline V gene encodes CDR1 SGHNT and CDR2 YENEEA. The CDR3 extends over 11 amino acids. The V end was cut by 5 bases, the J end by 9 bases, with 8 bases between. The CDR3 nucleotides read TGTGCCAGCAGCCGGACACCTGAGCAGTTCTTC. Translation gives CASSRTPEQFF.

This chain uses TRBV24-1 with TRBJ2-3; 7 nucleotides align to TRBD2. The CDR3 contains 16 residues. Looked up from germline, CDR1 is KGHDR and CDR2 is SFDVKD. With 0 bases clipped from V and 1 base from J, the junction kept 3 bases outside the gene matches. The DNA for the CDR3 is TGTGCCACCAGTGATTTGGTGGGGGGGGGCACAGATACGCAGTATTTT. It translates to CATSDLVGGGTDTQYF.

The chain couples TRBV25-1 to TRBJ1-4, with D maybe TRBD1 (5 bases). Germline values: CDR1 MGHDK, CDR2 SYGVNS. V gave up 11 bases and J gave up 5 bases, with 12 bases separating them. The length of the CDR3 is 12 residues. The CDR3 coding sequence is TGTGCCGCGGCGGGGCCGAATGAAAAACTGTTTTTT. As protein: CAAAGPNEKLFF.

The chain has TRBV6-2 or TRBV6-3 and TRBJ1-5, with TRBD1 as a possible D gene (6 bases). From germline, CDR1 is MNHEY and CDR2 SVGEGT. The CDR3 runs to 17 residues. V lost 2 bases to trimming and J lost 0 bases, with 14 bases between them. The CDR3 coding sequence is TGTGCCAGCAGTTACGGCAGGGGAGGGTATAGCAATCAGCCCCAGCATTTT. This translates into CASSYGRGGYSNQPQHF.

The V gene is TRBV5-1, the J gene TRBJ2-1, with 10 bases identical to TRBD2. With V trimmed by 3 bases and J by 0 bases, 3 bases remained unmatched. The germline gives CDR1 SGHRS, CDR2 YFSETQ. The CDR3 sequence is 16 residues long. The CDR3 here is CASSSTSGSSYNEQFF. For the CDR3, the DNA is TGCGCCAGCAGCTCGACTAGCGGGTCCTCCTACAATGAGCAGTTCTTC. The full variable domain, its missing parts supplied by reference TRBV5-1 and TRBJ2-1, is KAGVTQTPRYLIKTRGQQVTLSCSPISGHRSVSWYQQTPGQGLQFLFEYFSETQRNKGNFPGRFSGRQFSNSRSEMNVSTLELGDSALYLCASSSTSGSSYNEQFFGPGTRLTVL.

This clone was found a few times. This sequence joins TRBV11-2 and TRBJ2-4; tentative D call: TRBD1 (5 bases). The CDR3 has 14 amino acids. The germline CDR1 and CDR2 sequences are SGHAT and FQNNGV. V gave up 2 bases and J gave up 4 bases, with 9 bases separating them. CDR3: CASSLRAGKNIQYF. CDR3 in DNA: TGTGCCAGCAGCTTACGAGCAGGGAAAAACATTCAGTACTTC.

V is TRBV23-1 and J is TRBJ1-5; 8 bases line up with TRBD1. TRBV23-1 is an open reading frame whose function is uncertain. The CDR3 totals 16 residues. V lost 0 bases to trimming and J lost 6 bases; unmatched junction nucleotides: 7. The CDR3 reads CASSQSPTGASQPQHF. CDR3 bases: TGCGCCAGCAGTCAATCGCCGACAGGGGCGAGTCAGCCCCAGCATTTT.

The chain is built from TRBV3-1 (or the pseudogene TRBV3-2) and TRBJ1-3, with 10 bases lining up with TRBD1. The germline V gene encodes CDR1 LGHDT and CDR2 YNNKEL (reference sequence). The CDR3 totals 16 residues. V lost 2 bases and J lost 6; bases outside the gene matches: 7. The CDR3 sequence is CASSQPTGGVENTIYF. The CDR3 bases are TGTGCCAGCAGCCAACCGACAGGGGGCGTCGAAAACACCATATATTTT.

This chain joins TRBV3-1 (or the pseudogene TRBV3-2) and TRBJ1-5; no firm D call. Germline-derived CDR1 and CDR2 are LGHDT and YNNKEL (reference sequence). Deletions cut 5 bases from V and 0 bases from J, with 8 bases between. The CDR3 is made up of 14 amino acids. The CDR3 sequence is CASSTGDSNQPQHF. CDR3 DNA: TGTGCCAGCAGCACCGGGGATAGCAATCAGCCCCAGCATTTT.

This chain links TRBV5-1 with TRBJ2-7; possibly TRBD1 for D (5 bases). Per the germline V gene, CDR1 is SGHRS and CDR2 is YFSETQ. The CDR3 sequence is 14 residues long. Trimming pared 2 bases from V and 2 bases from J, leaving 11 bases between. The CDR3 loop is CASSLSGYPYEQYF. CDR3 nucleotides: TGCGCCAGCAGCTTATCAGGGTACCCCTACGAGCAGTACTTC.

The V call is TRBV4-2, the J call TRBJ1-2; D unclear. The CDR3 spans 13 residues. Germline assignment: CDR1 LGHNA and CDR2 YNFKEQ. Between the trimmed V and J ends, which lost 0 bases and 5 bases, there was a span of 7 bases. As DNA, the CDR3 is TGTGCCAGCAGCCAAGATCGTCTTTATGGCTACACCTTC. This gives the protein CASSQDRLYGYTF.

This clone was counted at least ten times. The CDR3 loop is CASSRTLAGGYEQYF. In DNA, the CDR3 is TGTGCCAGCAGCCGAACACTAGCGGGGGGTTACGAGCAGTACTTC. The chain has TRBV14 and TRBJ2-7, with 12 nucleotides matching TRBD2. This CDR3 comprises 15 residues. Trimming took 4 bases from V and 4 from J; bases not matched to a gene: 5. Per germline, CDR1 SGHDN and CDR2 FVKESK.